Listed below are T cell receptor beta chains from one sample, sequenced in a study of identical twins. MiXCR, applied by TCRdb to the 5' RACE reads, yields one record per CDR3 protein. The profile shows approximately 700,000 distinct CDR3 sequences, 15% to 20% of them singletons. The same sample was also used in a study of T cells expressing NK-cell markers.

Sequencing was done on a sample of PBMCs. The receptor source for this set is a woman between 18 and 29 years old in good health. Each CDR3 is given with its conserved first and last residue. The D gene is left open where the match is weak. Clone size is given for some rows only: seen once, a few or many times, or a class if the clone is expanded.

TRBJ2-7 | TRBV5-1 | TRBD1 | 14 | few | TGCGCCAGCAGCTATATTCCCGGGACAGACGAGCAGTACTTC | CASSYIPGTDEQYF
TRBJ1-2 | TRBV6-6 | - | 11 | many | TGTGCCAGCAGTTGGAACTATGGCTACACCTTC | CASSWNYGYTF
TRBJ2-3 | TRBV5-1 | - | 15 | - | TGCGCCAGCAGCAGAAGCGGGCCGAGGGAAGATACGCAGTATTTT | CASSRSGPREDTQYF
TRBJ2-1 | TRBV30 | TRBD2 | 15 | - | TGTGCCTGGAGTTTAGGAGCGGGAGAGCTCTATGAGCAGTTCTTC | CAWSLGAGELYEQFF
TRBJ2-1 | TRBV24-1 | TRBD2 | 17 | - | TGTGCCACCAGTGACCGGCGTAGCGGGAGGTCCTACAATGAGCAGTTCTTC | CATSDRRSGRSYNEQFF
TRBJ2-3 | TRBV6-2/TRBV6-3 | TRBD2 | 17 | - | TGTGCCAGCAGTTACGAGCCCCTAGCGGGAGGAACAGATACGCAGTATTTT | CASSYEPLAGGTDTQYF
TRBJ2-7 | TRBV12-3/TRBV12-4 | - | 13 | - | TGTGCCAGCAGACGGGACACCTCCTACGAGCAGTACTTC | CASRRDTSYEQYF
TRBJ2-4 | TRBV11-2 | TRBD2 | 16 | - | TGTGCCAGCAGCTTATATCCAGCGGGGGATCAGGACATTCAGTACTTC | CASSLYPAGDQDIQYF
TRBJ2-2 | TRBV9 | - | 15 | few | TGTGCCAGCAGCGTATCCGGGGGGAACACCGGGGAGCTGTTTTTT | CASSVSGGNTGELFF
TRBJ2-6 | TRBV9 | - | 16 | few | TGTGCCAGCAGCGTTCCGCTCAATTCTGGGGCCAACGTCCTGACTTTC | CASSVPLNSGANVLTF
TRBJ2-7 | TRBV20-1 | - | 14 | few | TGCAGTGCACGATCTTCTAGGGGCGGCTACGAGCAGTACTTC | CSARSSRGGYEQYF
TRBJ2-2 | TRBV5-1 | - | 16 | - | TGCGCCAGCAGCCGTACCCCACAGACGAACACCGGGGAGCTGTTTTTT | CASSRTPQTNTGELFF
TRBJ1-1 | TRBV6-5 | - | 14 | few | TGTGCCAGCAGTTACGACAGAGCGAACACTGAAGCTTTCTTT | CASSYDRANTEAFF
TRBJ2-1 | TRBV27 | TRBD2 | 16 | once | TGTGCCAGCAGTTCGCCTGGACTAGCGGGAGCTAGTGAGCAGTTCTTC | CASSSPGLAGASEQFF
TRBJ2-7 | TRBV3-1 | TRBD1 | 15 | few | TGTGCCAGCAGACTCCGGGACAGGGGAATCTACGAGCAGTACTTC | CASRLRDRGIYEQYF
TRBJ1-1 | TRBV6-2/TRBV6-3 | - | 11 | - | TGTGCCGATATGCGGGCGACTGAAGCTTTCTTT | CADMRATEAFF
TRBJ2-5 | TRBV10-3 | - | 14 | few | TGTGCCATCAGTGTCACCGGAGGGGGAGAGACCCAGTACTTC | CAISVTGGGETQYF
TRBJ1-4 | TRBV24-1 | - | 18 | - | TGTGCCACCAGTGATACCCAGCCCGCTACCGGGGGAGATGAAAAACTGTTTTTT | CATSDTQPATGGDEKLFF
TRBJ1-1 | TRBV6-4 | - | 13 | few | TGTGCCAGCAGTGCGGGGCCAGGAGGTGAAGCTTTCTTT | CASSAGPGGEAFF
TRBJ2-3 | TRBV7-7 | - | 13 | - | TGTGCTTCCGGCCTCCACCCCACAGATACGCAGTATTTT | CASGLHPTDTQYF
TRBJ2-1 | TRBV6-1 | - | 17 | few | TGTGCCAGCAGTGAAATGGTAGTATTCGGCTCCTACAATGAGCAGTTCTTC | CASSEMVVFGSYNEQFF
TRBJ2-1 | TRBV6-2/TRBV6-3 | TRBD2 | 14 | - | TGTGCCAGCAAGTTTCTAGCGGACTACAATGAGCAGTTCTTC | CASKFLADYNEQFF
TRBJ1-2 | TRBV12-3/TRBV12-4 | - | 12 | many | TGTGCCAGCAGCACCGGACCCTATGGCTACACCTTC | CASSTGPYGYTF
TRBJ1-1 | TRBV5-1 | - | 13 | many | TGCGCCAGCAGCTTCCTCTCGGACACTGAAGCTTTCTTT | CASSFLSDTEAFF
TRBJ2-7 | TRBV10-3 | TRBD1 | 17 | few | TGTGCCATCAGTGAGTCAGGGCGGGACAGGGGATCCTACGAGCAGTACTTC | CAISESGRDRGSYEQYF
TRBJ2-3 | TRBV11-2 | TRBD2 | 15 | - | TGTGCCAGCAGCATTAGCGGGGGGGCTCCCAATACGCAGTATTTT | CASSISGGAPNTQYF
TRBJ2-1 | TRBV20-1 | TRBD2 | 15 | - | TGCAGTGCTAGTGATAGCGGGAGGTCCCACAATGAGCAGTTCTTC | CSASDSGRSHNEQFF
TRBJ2-2 | TRBV4-3 | TRBD2 | 20 | - | TGCGCCAGCAGCCAAGAGAGAACTAGCGGGCTCCTTATGGGCACCGGGGAGCTGTTTTTT | CASSQERTSGLLMGTGELFF
TRBJ2-5 | TRBV6-1 | - | 15 | - | TGTGCCAGCAGCCGAAAAGCGACCAGCCAAGAGACCCAGTACTTC | CASSRKATSQETQYF
TRBJ2-5 | TRBV5-1 | TRBD2 | 15 | - | TGCGCCAGCAGCCGGCTAGCGGGGGGGCCCGAGACCCAGTACTTC | CASSRLAGGPETQYF
TRBJ2-7 | TRBV27 | TRBD2 | 15 | few | TGTGCCAGCAGTTTTGCTAGCGGGGGGGTCTACGAGCAGTACTTC | CASSFASGGVYEQYF
TRBJ2-7 | TRBV25-1 | - | 15 | few | TGTGCCAGCAGTGAATCGGGCAGGGGATACTACGAGCAGTACTTC | CASSESGRGYYEQYF
TRBJ2-1 | TRBV6-7 | TRBD1 | 16 | - | TGTGCCAGCAGTCAGGGACAGGTGTTAGCTCCCAATGAGCAGTTCTTC | CASSQGQVLAPNEQFF
TRBJ2-1 | TRBV20-1 | TRBD2 | 13 | - | TGCAGTGTGGTGGGGGGGTCTAAACATGAGCAGTTCTTC | CSVVGGSKHEQFF
TRBJ2-7 | TRBV6-5 | - | 13 | - | TGTGCCAGCGGCTACCGGGCGTACTACGAGCAGTACTTC | CASGYRAYYEQYF
TRBJ2-5 | TRBV3-1 | - | 14 | few | TGTGCCAGCAGCCAACGGGACATCCAAGAGACCCAGTACTTC | CASSQRDIQETQYF
TRBJ2-5 | TRBV25-1 | - | 15 | few | TGTGCCAGCAGTGAAGAAGTAGCGTGGCGGGAGACCCAGTACTTC | CASSEEVAWRETQYF
TRBJ2-7 | TRBV6-5 | - | 12 | - | TGTGCCAGCAGTCGCCCCCGGGGGGAGCAGTACTTC | CASSRPRGEQYF
TRBJ2-7 | TRBV12-3/TRBV12-4 | - | 13 | - | TGTGCCAGCAGCCCCGAACGTGCCTACGAGCAGTACTTC | CASSPERAYEQYF
TRBJ2-5 | TRBV5-4 | - | 12 | - | TGTGCCAGCAGCTCGGACTGGGTGACCCAGTACTTC | CASSSDWVTQYF
TRBJ2-1 | TRBV27 | TRBD1 | 13 | few | TGTGCCAGCAGTTATGGGGACAGGGGTGAGCAGTTCTTC | CASSYGDRGEQFF
TRBJ1-1 | TRBV12-3/TRBV12-4 | - | 13 | - | TGTGCCAGCAGTTTCAGGCTTGACACTGAAGCTTTCTTT | CASSFRLDTEAFF